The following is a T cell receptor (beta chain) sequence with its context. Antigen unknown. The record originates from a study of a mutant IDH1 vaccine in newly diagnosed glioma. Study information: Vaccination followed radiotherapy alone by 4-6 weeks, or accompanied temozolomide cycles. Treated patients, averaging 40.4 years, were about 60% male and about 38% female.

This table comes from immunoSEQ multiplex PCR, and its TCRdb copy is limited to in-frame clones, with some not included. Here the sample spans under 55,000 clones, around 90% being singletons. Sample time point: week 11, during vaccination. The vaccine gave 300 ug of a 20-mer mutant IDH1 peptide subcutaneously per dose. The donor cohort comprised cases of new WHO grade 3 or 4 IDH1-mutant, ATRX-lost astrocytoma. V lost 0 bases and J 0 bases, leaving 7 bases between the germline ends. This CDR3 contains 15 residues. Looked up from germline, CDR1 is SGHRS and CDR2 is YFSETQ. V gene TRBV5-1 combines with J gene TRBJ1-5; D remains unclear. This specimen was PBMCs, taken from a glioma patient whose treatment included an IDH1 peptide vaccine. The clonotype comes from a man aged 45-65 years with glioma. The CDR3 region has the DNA TGCGCCAGCAGCTTGGGACTAAATAGCAATCAGCCCCAGCATTTT. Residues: CASSLGLNSNQPQHF.